The following is a TCR beta chain sequence with its context. The data derive from a study of long-term antiretroviral therapy in people with HIV. Investigators performed immunoSEQ version v3.0 at survey level. The data were produced by immunoSEQ multiplex PCR, yet TCRdb's version contains in-frame clones alone and is incomplete. The sample includes roughly 16,000 clones, roughly 91% of them seen just once. The source material was unsorted PBMCs, sampled 0.3 years after starting antiretroviral therapy. This TCR was recovered from a man between 60 and 75 years old with HIV.

The DNA for the CDR3 is TGTGCCAGCAGTGGGGAAGGGACAGGGGGTTACGAGCAGTACTTC. Its translation: CASSGEGTGGYEQYF. The rearrangement uses TRBV6-1 and TRBJ2-7, with 11 bases matching TRBD1. CDR1 and CDR2 (germline): MNHNS, SASEGT. The CDR3 runs 15 residues. V lost 4 bases and J lost 4; bases outside the gene matches: 6.